The 17 T cell receptor beta chains in this list originate from one sample, sequenced in a study of quantifying T cell responses using KT2 cells. Study at large: RNA was reverse transcribed with TCR alpha and beta constant-region primers.

A single-stranded UMI oligo with SP2 sequence was ligated to cDNA 3' ends. An equimolar mix of RC1.1 and RC1.2 primed the beta chain across TRBC1 and TRBC2. TCRdb fed the UMI-ligation and nested PCR reads into MiXCR, producing one record per CDR3 protein. The table lists tens of thousands of distinct CDR3 sequences, approximately 6.8% of them singletons. Sequencing was done on a sample of PBMCs spiked with cells of the T cell clone KT2. The receptors here all came from a human donor.

Many counts were recorded for this clonotype. The V and J genes are TRBV12-3 or TRBV12-4 and TRBJ1-6, with TRBD1 matching over 8 bases. V dropped 5 bases and J dropped 10; count of bases not matched to a gene: 13. The CDR3 runs to 16 residues. The CDR3 loop is CASSPSWDRLHSPLHF. CDR3 nucleotide sequence: TGTGCCAGCAGTCCATCCTGGGACAGGTTGCACTCACCCCTCCACTTT.

This clonotype occurred a few times. The rearrangement links TRBV5-6 to TRBJ1-1; the D gene is possibly TRBD1 (6 bases). CDR1 and CDR2 (germline): SGHDT, YYEEEE. Trimming stripped 4 bases from V and 0 bases from J, with 13 bases between. The CDR3 covers 15 residues. The CDR3 is CASSEQGFMNTEAFF. CDR3 nucleotides: TGTGCCAGCAGCGAACAGGGCTTCATGAACACTGAAGCTTTCTTT.

The rearrangement joins TRBV3-1 to TRBJ1-5; maybe TRBD1 (6 bases). The ends were cut back, 6 bases at V and 4 bases at J, with 19 bases in the middle. Germline assignment: CDR1 LGHDT and CDR2 YNNKEL (reference sequence). This CDR3 contains 16 residues. CDR3 residues: CASSQVEGEKNQPQHF. In DNA, the CDR3 is TGTGCCAGCAGTCAGGTGGAGGGGGAAAAGAATCAGCCCCAGCATTTT.

This clonotype was counted ten times or more. V gene TRBV12-3 or TRBV12-4 combines with J gene TRBJ2-1; 8 nucleotides agree with TRBD1. CDR3 length equals 17 residues. Trimming cost V 6 bases and J 2 bases; bases outside gene matches: 12. The CDR3 coding sequence is TGTGCCAGCAGACCCAGCCGGGACAGGATGACCTACAATGAGCAGTTCTTC. It specifies CASRPSRDRMTYNEQFF.

The V call is TRBV2, the J call TRBJ2-5; 9 bases map to TRBD1. The germline gives CDR1 SNHLY, CDR2 FYNNEI. The trim removed 7 bases at V and 5 bases at J, leaving 5 bases unmatched. This CDR3 is built from 13 residues. CDR3 region: CASIGDRGETQYF. CDR3 coding DNA: TGTGCCAGCATTGGAGACAGGGGGGAGACCCAGTACTTC.

By share, this clonotype counts as large. The gene calls are TRBV2 and TRBJ1-5, with no clear D. The V gene's germline CDR1 is SNHLY and CDR2 FYNNEI. The ends were cut back, 8 bases at V and 3 bases at J, with 17 bases in the middle. The CDR3 loop spans 15 amino acids. The CDR3: CASRPITDANQPQHF. The CDR3 DNA sequence: TGTGCCAGCCGGCCGATTACAGACGCCAATCAGCCCCAGCATTTT. Full variable domain (remainder filled in from reference TRBV2 and TRBJ1-5): EPEVTQTPSHQVTQMGQEVILRCVPISNHLYFYWYRQILGQKVEFLVSFYNNEISEKSEIFDDQFSVERPDGSNFTLKIRSTKLEDSAMYFCASRPITDANQPQHFGDGTRLSIL.

This clonotype was detected only a few times. This chain uses TRBV20-1 with TRBJ2-5; 9 bases are shared with TRBD1. The germline gives CDR1 DFQATT, CDR2 SNEGSKA (reference sequence). The length of the CDR3 is 13 residues. The V and J ends lost 5 bases and 4 bases, in that order; junction bases with no gene match: 5. The CDR3 coding sequence is TGCAGTGCTGGAACAGGGGGCCGAGAGACCCAGTACTTC. It yields the protein CSAGTGGRETQYF.

This chain joins TRBV12-3 or TRBV12-4 and TRBJ2-2; D remains unclear. The CDR3 is 14 amino acids. Trimming stripped 1 base from V and 8 bases from J, with 11 bases between. As DNA, the CDR3 is TGTGCCAGCAGTTTAGTCCCGGGTAAGGGGGAGCTGTTTTTT. It codes for CASSLVPGKGELFF.

The chain joins TRBV7-3 to TRBJ1-2; TRBD1 matches at 9 bases. The CDR3 totals 18 residues. Per germline, CDR1 SGHTA and CDR2 FQGTGA. V lost 5 bases, J lost 0 bases, and 13 bases stayed unmatched. The CDR3 DNA sequence: TGTGCCAGCAGCCCGACCGGGACAGGGCGGAGAGCTAACTATGGCTACACCTTC. This codes for CASSPTGTGRRANYGYTF.

The table lists this clonotype with a count of one. The chain links TRBV25-1 to TRBJ1-1; TRBD1 aligns across 7 bases. J lost 0 bases, V lost 3 bases, and 1 base had no gene match. CDR1 is MGHDK and CDR2 is SYGVNS in the germline V gene. This CDR3 has 14 amino acids. The CDR3 is CASSEDRMNTEAFF. CDR3 coding DNA: TGTGCCAGCAGTGAGGACAGGATGAACACTGAAGCTTTCTTT.

This clonotype was detected only a few times. CDR3 nucleotides: TGTGCCAGCAGCCCCGGGACAGGGGGTTTCACCTTC. Translated, it gives CASSPGTGGFTF. The chain is built from TRBV5-4 and TRBJ1-2, with 11 nucleotides matching TRBD1. The germline CDR1 and CDR2 sequences are SGHNT and YYREEE (reference sequence). This CDR3 has 12 residues. Unmatched junction bases numbered 6, after V lost 4 bases and J lost 13 bases.

Here the CDR3 DNA reads TGTGCCAGCGGGGCGAGGGCAGTCTACGAGCAGTACTTC. It translates to CASGARAVYEQYF. The rearrangement joins TRBV12-3 or TRBV12-4 to TRBJ2-7, with D possibly being TRBD1 or TRBD2 (5 bases each). V lost 8 bases and J lost 3, with 14 bases in between. This CDR3 has 13 residues.

In this sample, this clonotype turned up many times. V usage is TRBV7-2 and J usage is TRBJ2-7; 13 nucleotides align to TRBD2. Germline V gene data show CDR1 as SGHTA and CDR2 as FQGNSA. V dropped 2 bases and J dropped 1; count of bases not matched to a gene: 8. This CDR3 region has 18 residues. CDR3 coding DNA: TGTGCCAGCAGCTTAACCGGACTAGCGGGAGTGGGTTCCTACGAGCAGTACTTC. This gives the protein CASSLTGLAGVGSYEQYF.

This clonotype was detected many times. The V and J genes are TRBV9 and TRBJ2-7; maybe TRBD2 (5 bases). This CDR3 is 15 amino acids long. V was clipped by 2 bases and J by 3 bases, with 15 bases between them. Germline lookup yields CDR1 SGDLS and CDR2 YYNGEE. The CDR3 is CASSVSVEVGYEQYF. The CDR3 DNA is TGTGCCAGCAGCGTCTCCGTGGAGGTCGGCTACGAGCAGTACTTC. Based on the CDR3 plus reference TRBV9 and TRBJ2-7, the full variable domain is DSGVTQTPKHLITATGQRVTLRCSPRSGDLSVYWYQQSLDQGLQFLIQYYNGEERAKGNILERFSAQQFPDLHSELNLSSLELGDSALYFCASSVSVEVGYEQYFGPGTRLTVT.

This clonotype was seen a few times. The chain is built from TRBV4-1 and TRBJ2-5; tentatively, D is TRBD1 or TRBD2 (5 bases each). The CDR3 is made up of 12 amino acids. V was pared by 0 bases and J by 7 bases, with 6 bases between. Germline loops: CDR1 MGHRA, CDR2 YSYEKL. CDR3 residues: CASSQDGGTQYF. In DNA, the CDR3 is TGCGCCAGCAGCCAAGATGGGGGGACCCAGTACTTC.

V gene TRBV3-1 combines with J gene TRBJ1-6; TRBD1 agrees at 8 bases. Germline CDR1 LGHDT, CDR2 YNNKEL (reference sequence). The CDR3 covers 14 residues. Trimming at V came to 5 bases and at J to 7 bases, leaving 4 bases not matched to a gene. The CDR3 coding sequence is TGTGCCAGCAGCTCTCGGACAGGGAATTCACCCCTCCACTTT. Translation gives CASSSRTGNSPLHF.

In this sample, this clonotype turned up a few times. V usage is TRBV2 and J usage is TRBJ2-3; tentative D call: TRBD2 (6 bases). The CDR3 length is 14 residues. V was clipped by 2 bases and J by 5 bases, with 11 bases between them. CDR1 and CDR2 from the germline V gene are SNHLY and FYNNEI. CDR3: CASSERRGRDTQYF. In DNA, the CDR3 is TGTGCCAGCAGTGAACGTCGGGGGAGAGATACGCAGTATTTT.